Given below is one T cell receptor (beta chain) in context. Its specificity is unknown. The data were obtained in a study of blood T cells in healthy people across ages. About the study: Template switching caught about one barcoded beta molecule for each two T cells.

Findings and caveats of the study: With donor CMV status unknown, expanded clonotype changes were possibly confounded. Roughly linear declines in TCR beta diversity per million T cells occurred with age.

A second PCR of roughly 7 to 11 cycles used a sample-barcoded 5' primer and a J-beta primer mix. One entry per CDR3 protein, called by TCRdb with MiXCR from the 5' RACE reads. The sample consists of more than 750,000 distinct CDR3 sequences, under 35% of them appearing once. This CDR3 spans 12 amino acids. Looked up from germline, CDR1 is SEHNR and CDR2 is FQNEAQ (reference sequence). Trimming left V 6 bases short and J 6 bases short, with 11 bases between. The same data also contributed to another study, on T cells of mothers and their children.

Sequencing was carried out using blood. The chain has TRBV7-9 and TRBJ1-1; no clear D gene. The source is a woman aged 35 to 49 in good health. Here the CDR3 DNA reads TGTGCCAGCAGGTCTCCGTCGCCTGAAGCTTTCTTT. Encoded protein: CASRSPSPEAFF.